A single sample is the source of the 25 T cell receptor beta chains below, sequenced in a study of control samples from healthy donors and cancer patients. Some clones are missing from TCRdb's copy, which holds only in-frame ones; the method was immunoSEQ multiplex PCR. Here the sample spans approximately 100,000 clones, 88% being singletons. The sample was blood. The source is a man aged 25 to 45 in good health.

The V gene is TRBV7-9, the J gene TRBJ2-1; D not resolved. Germline CDR1 and CDR2: SEHNR and FQNEAQ (reference sequence). Trimming shortened V by 1 base and J by 2 bases, and 9 bases separated the two germline ends. CDR3 length: 15 residues. CDR3 sequence: CASSLGLDAYNEQFF. The CDR3 DNA is TGTGCCAGCAGCTTAGGACTGGATGCCTACAATGAGCAGTTCTTC.

The gene calls are TRBV5-6 and TRBJ2-3, with 14 bases fitting TRBD2. V gave up 4 bases and J gave up 5 bases; unmatched junction bases: 6. The CDR3 runs to 16 residues. Germline CDR1 SGHDT, CDR2 YYEEEE. The CDR3 spells CASSQTSGRAQDTQYF. The CDR3 DNA sequence: TGTGCCAGCAGCCAGACTAGCGGGAGGGCCCAAGATACGCAGTATTTT.

The rearrangement links TRBV18 to TRBJ2-1; TRBD2 matches 13 bases. Germline V gene lookup returns CDR1 KGHSH and CDR2 LQKENI. Trimming removed 2 bases from V and 0 bases from J; junction bases left unmatched: 4. The CDR3 covers 18 residues. CDR3 nucleotide sequence: TGTGCCAGCTCACCAAAGGGACTAGCGGGGAGCTCCTACAATGAGCAGTTCTTC. Translation: CASSPKGLAGSSYNEQFF.

The chain uses TRBV19 and TRBJ2-7; TRBD1 matches 7 bases. From germline, CDR1 is LNHDA and CDR2 SQIVND (reference sequence). After removal of 4 bases from V and 6 bases from J, the junction contained 6 bases not matched to a gene. This CDR3 has 13 residues. The CDR3 spells CASSSDRDSEQYF. CDR3 DNA: TGTGCCAGTAGTAGTGACAGGGACAGCGAGCAGTACTTC.

The rearrangement links TRBV30 to TRBJ2-7; D gene uncertain. With 0 bases removed from V and 2 bases from J, the gap between germline ends came to 2 bases. The germline gives CDR1 GTSNPN, CDR2 SVGIG (reference sequence). CDR3 length: 11 residues. Here the CDR3 DNA reads TGTGCCTGGAGTGTAACCTACGAGCAGTACTTC. Its translation: CAWSVTYEQYF.

This chain connects TRBV7-9 to TRBJ1-4; 8 positions match TRBD1. The CDR3 sequence is 18 residues long. Germline values: CDR1 SEHNR, CDR2 FQNEAQ (reference sequence). The junction had 17 bases not matched to a gene; V was cut back by 6 bases and J by 5 bases. Here the CDR3 reads CASRPDRGRGLWNEKLFF. CDR3 in DNA: TGTGCCAGCAGACCAGATCGTGGCAGGGGGCTTTGGAATGAAAAACTGTTTTTT.

This sequence joins TRBV30 and TRBJ1-1, with D possibly being TRBD1 (5 bases). CDR1 GTSNPN and CDR2 SVGIG come from the germline V gene (reference sequence). The CDR3 covers 14 residues. V was trimmed by 0 bases and J by 7 bases, leaving 15 bases between them. The CDR3 region has the DNA TGTGCCTGGAGTGTGTCGGGAGCGGGACTTGAAGCTTTCTTT. Its translation is CAWSVSGAGLEAFF.

CDR3 sequence (DNA): TGTGCCAGCAGCTTGGATTCAACTAGCGGGAGGCTCGGGGGCGAGGAGACCCAGTACTTC. It encodes CASSLDSTSGRLGGEETQYF. V gene TRBV5-5 combines with J gene TRBJ2-5; 12 bases fit TRBD2. From germline, CDR1 is SGHKS and CDR2 YYEKEE (reference sequence). CDR3 size: 20 residues. V shed 0 bases and J 5 bases; nucleotides not matched to a gene: 17.

The genes are TRBV15 and TRBJ1-6; no firm D call. CDR1 and CDR2 from the germline V gene are LNHNV and YYDKDF (reference sequence). Trimming took 2 bases from V and 10 from J, leaving 12 bases between them. The CDR3 consists of 14 residues. The CDR3 DNA reads TGTGCCACCAGCAGACTGGGAGGCAACTCACCCCTCCACTTT. Translation: CATSRLGGNSPLHF.

This chain joins TRBV5-1 and TRBJ2-1; D ambiguous. V was trimmed by 3 bases and J by 3 bases, leaving 13 bases between them. In germline, CDR1 is SGHRS, CDR2 YFSETQ. The CDR3 covers 15 residues. The CDR3 sequence is CASSSPRSDYNEQFF. The CDR3 DNA reads as TGCGCCAGCAGCTCCCCCCGCTCTGACTACAATGAGCAGTTCTTC.

The V gene is TRBV2, the J gene TRBJ1-1, with D perhaps matching TRBD1 (6 bases). Germline V gene data show CDR1 as SNHLY and CDR2 as FYNNEI. V gave up 6 bases and J gave up 1 base, with 9 bases separating them. CDR3 size: 13 residues. CDR3 region: CASSGDTNTEAFF. CDR3 bases: TGTGCCAGCAGCGGGGACACGAACACTGAAGCTTTCTTT. Supplemented by reference TRBV2 and TRBJ1-1, the full variable domain reads EPEVTQTPSHQVTQMGQEVILRCVPISNHLYFYWYRQILGQKVEFLVSFYNNEISEKSEIFDDQFSVERPDGSNFTLKIRSTKLEDSAMYFCASSGDTNTEAFFGQGTRLTVV.

This clone was seen repeatedly, ten times or more. The J gene is TRBJ2-7, the V gene TRBV5-5; D unresolved. Germline CDR1 reads SGHKS; CDR2 reads YYEKEE (reference sequence). Trimming removed 0 bases from V and 4 bases from J, with 14 bases in between. The CDR3 has 15 amino acids. CDR3 sequence reads: CASSLVPSGEYEQYF. The CDR3 bases are TGTGCCAGCAGCTTGGTCCCCTCCGGTGAGTACGAGCAGTACTTC. The full variable domain, its missing parts supplied by reference TRBV5-5 and TRBJ2-7, is DAGVTQSPTHLIKTRGQQVTLRCSPISGHKSVSWYQQVLGQGPQFIFQYYEKEERGRGNFPDRFSARQFPNYSSELNVNALLLGDSALYLCASSLVPSGEYEQYFGPGTRLTVT.

The J gene is TRBJ2-1, the V gene TRBV4-1; unclear D gene. The length of the CDR3 is 12 residues. CDR1 is MGHRA and CDR2 is YSYEKL in the germline V gene. Trimming stripped 3 bases from V and 3 bases from J, with 3 bases between. The CDR3: CASSHNYNEQFF. DNA of the CDR3: TGCGCCAGCAGCCACAACTACAATGAGCAGTTCTTC.

V is TRBV29-1 and J is TRBJ2-7; D may correspond to TRBD1 or TRBD2 (5 bases each). There are 13 residues in the CDR3. Germline V lookup: CDR1 SQVTM, CDR2 ANQGSEA. The V and J ends lost 3 bases and 5 bases respectively, with 14 bases between them. The CDR3 spells CSVDDRDAHEQYF. DNA for the CDR3: TGCAGCGTTGACGACCGGGACGCCCACGAGCAGTACTTC.

The chain carries TRBV3-1 (or the pseudogene TRBV3-2) and TRBJ2-7; D may be TRBD1 (5 bases). V lost 4 bases and J lost 1, with 17 bases in between. The CDR3 sequence is 16 residues long. Germline V lookup: CDR1 LGHDT, CDR2 YNNKEL (reference sequence). The chain's CDR3 is CASSLTTAHWSYEQYF. The DNA of the CDR3 is TGTGCCAGCAGCCTTACGACAGCGCATTGGTCCTACGAGCAGTACTTC.

This chain joins TRBV2 and TRBJ2-7; 7 positions match TRBD2. CDR3 length equals 15 residues. V gave up 10 bases and J gave up 0 bases; unmatched junction bases: 12. Germline CDR1 is SNHLY and CDR2 is FYNNEI. The CDR3 loop is CAIQRLSGTSYEQYF. CDR3 DNA sequence: TGTGCCATACAACGACTCAGCGGGACCTCCTACGAGCAGTACTTC.

The V call is TRBV4-1, the J call TRBJ2-7; D unclear. With 1 base removed from V and 7 bases from J, the gap between germline ends came to 11 bases. The germline CDR1 and CDR2 sequences are MGHRA and YSYEKL. The CDR3 totals 13 residues. CDR3 DNA sequence: TGCGCCAGCAGCCAAGGGTTTAGCAGAGAGCAGTACTTC. It translates to CASSQGFSREQYF.

The V gene is TRBV9, the J gene TRBJ1-3; 7 bases match TRBD1. The CDR3 has 18 amino acids. Germline loops: CDR1 SGDLS, CDR2 YYNGEE. Trimming took 4 bases from V and 0 from J; bases not matched to a gene: 13. CDR3 sequence reads: CASSRDSAGPNSGNTIYF. The CDR3 nucleotides read TGTGCCAGCAGCCGGGACAGCGCGGGGCCAAACTCTGGAAACACCATATATTTT. Drawing the rest from reference TRBV9 and TRBJ1-3, the complete variable domain is DSGVTQTPKHLITATGQRVTLRCSPRSGDLSVYWYQQSLDQGLQFLIQYYNGEERAKGNILERFSAQQFPDLHSELNLSSLELGDSALYFCASSRDSAGPNSGNTIYFGEGSWLTVV.

CDR3 sequence: CASSLGTSVNEQFF. In nucleotides, the CDR3 is TGTGCCAGCAGCTTAGGGACTAGCGTCAATGAGCAGTTCTTC. The rearrangement uses TRBV11-3 and TRBJ2-1, with 9 bases identical to TRBD2. Looked up from germline, CDR1 is SGHNT and CDR2 is YENEEA. The CDR3 contains 14 residues. J lost 6 bases, V lost 1 base, and 1 base had no gene match.

This chain links TRBV4-3 with TRBJ1-4, with 11 bases fitting TRBD1. With V trimmed by 1 base and J by 3 bases, 7 bases remained unmatched. Germline V lookup: CDR1 LGHNA, CDR2 YSLEER. The CDR3 has 18 amino acids. The CDR3 sequence: CASSQVRTGGESNEKLFF. Here the CDR3 DNA reads TGCGCCAGCAGCCAAGTAAGGACAGGGGGCGAGTCTAATGAAAAACTGTTTTTT.

V usage is TRBV6-2 or TRBV6-3 and J usage is TRBJ2-1, with TRBD2 matching over 8 bases. In germline, CDR1 is MNHEY, CDR2 SVGEGT. This CDR3 is 15 amino acids long. The V and J ends lost 4 bases and 6 bases, in that order; junction bases with no gene match: 8. The CDR3 DNA reads as TGTGCCAGCAGTTCCACCGGGACTAGTACCAATGAGCAGTTCTTC. Protein sequence: CASSSTGTSTNEQFF.

The V and J genes are TRBV18 and TRBJ2-3; D remains unclear. The CDR3 is made up of 14 amino acids. Germline-derived CDR1 and CDR2 are KGHSH and LQKENI. V gave up 6 bases and J gave up 0 bases, with 10 bases separating them. CDR3 nucleotide sequence: TGTGCCAGCTCCCCTCAGAGGAGCACAGATACGCAGTATTTT. Translation gives CASSPQRSTDTQYF.

The chain couples TRBV27 to TRBJ2-3; TRBD1 matches 7 bases. After removal of 3 bases from V and 2 bases from J, the junction contained 5 bases not matched to a gene. CDR1 and CDR2 (germline): MNHEY, SMNVEV (reference sequence). CDR3 size: 15 residues. DNA for the CDR3: TGTGCCAGCAGTTTCACAGGGGAGAACACAGATACGCAGTATTTT. As protein: CASSFTGENTDTQYF.

The chain is built from TRBV10-1 and TRBJ2-1, with D perhaps matching TRBD1 (6 bases). Deletions cut 2 bases from V and 4 bases from J, with 18 bases between. CDR1 is WNHNN and CDR2 is SYGVQD in the germline V gene (reference sequence). The CDR3 length is 17 residues. CDR3 DNA: TGCGCCAGCAGTGAGCTGGGGGCTGAAGACCCTTACAATGAGCAGTTCTTC. Residues: CASSELGAEDPYNEQFF.

The chain carries TRBV7-2 and TRBJ2-7; TRBD2 matches at 11 bases. The V and J ends lost 5 bases and 6 bases, in that order; junction bases with no gene match: 9. The CDR3 length is 15 residues. In germline, CDR1 is SGHTA, CDR2 FQGNSA. CDR3 coding DNA: TGTGCCAGCAGCCCCAGCCGACTAGCGGGAATCGAGCAGTACTTC. It yields the protein CASSPSRLAGIEQYF.